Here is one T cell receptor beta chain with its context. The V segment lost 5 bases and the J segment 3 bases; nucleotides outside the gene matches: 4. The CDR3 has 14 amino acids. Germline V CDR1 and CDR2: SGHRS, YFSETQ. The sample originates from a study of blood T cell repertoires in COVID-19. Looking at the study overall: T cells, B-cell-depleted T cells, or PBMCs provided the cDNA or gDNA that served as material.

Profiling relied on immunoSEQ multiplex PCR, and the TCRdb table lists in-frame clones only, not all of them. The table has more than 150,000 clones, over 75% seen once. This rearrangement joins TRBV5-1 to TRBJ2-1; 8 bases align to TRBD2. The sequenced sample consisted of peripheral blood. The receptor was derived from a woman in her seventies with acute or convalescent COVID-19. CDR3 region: CASSPSGGYNEQFF. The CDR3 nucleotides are TGCGCCAGCAGTCCGAGCGGGGGCTACAATGAGCAGTTCTTC.